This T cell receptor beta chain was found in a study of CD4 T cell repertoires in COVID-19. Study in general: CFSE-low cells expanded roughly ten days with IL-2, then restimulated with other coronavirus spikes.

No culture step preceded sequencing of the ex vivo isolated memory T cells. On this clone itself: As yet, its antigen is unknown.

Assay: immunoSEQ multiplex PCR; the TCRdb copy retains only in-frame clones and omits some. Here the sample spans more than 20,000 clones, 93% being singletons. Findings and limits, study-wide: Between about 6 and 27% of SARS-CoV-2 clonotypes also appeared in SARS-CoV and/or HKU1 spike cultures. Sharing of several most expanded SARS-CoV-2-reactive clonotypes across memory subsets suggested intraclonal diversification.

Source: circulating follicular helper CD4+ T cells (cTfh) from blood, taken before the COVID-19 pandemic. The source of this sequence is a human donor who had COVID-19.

In DNA form, the CDR3 reads TGTGCCAGCAGCTTAAGGTCTGGCGGGGGGCTCAATGAGCAGTTCTTC. Protein product: CASSLRSGGGLNEQFF. V and J are TRBV7-3 and TRBJ2-1; 8 bases map to TRBD2. The V gene's germline CDR1 is SGHTA and CDR2 FQGTGA. With V trimmed by 1 base and J by 6 bases, 8 bases remained unmatched. There are 16 residues in the CDR3.